This T cell receptor (beta chain) was profiled in a study of T cell changes during pregnancy in multiple sclerosis. The data were produced by immunoSEQ multiplex PCR, yet TCRdb's version contains in-frame clones alone and is incomplete. The data contain under 35,000 clones, more than 75% of them seen just once; the ten biggest clones take up 8.3%. Trimming took 6 bases from V and 6 from J, leaving 20 bases between them. The V gene's germline CDR1 is MNHNS and CDR2 SASEGT. The CDR3 runs 15 residues. The material was CD8+ T cells from peripheral blood mononuclear cells, obtained after pregnancy. V usage is TRBV6-1 and J usage is TRBJ1-1; D is possibly TRBD1 (5 bases). The source is a female donor with multiple sclerosis, enrolled in a pregnancy study. This CDR3 reads CASSTYPTGDAEAFF. For the CDR3, the DNA is TGTGCCAGCAGCACTTACCCGACGGGGGACGCTGAAGCTTTCTTT.